This T cell receptor (beta chain) was sequenced in a study of CD8 T cells in ankylosing spondylitis. MiXCR, run by TCRdb on the 5' RACE reads, gives a single entry per CDR3 protein. The table shows tens of thousands of distinct CDR3 sequences, with roughly 30% occurring only once. This CDR3 has 16 amino acids. The trim removed 4 bases at V and 0 bases at J, leaving 7 bases unmatched. The germline V gene encodes CDR1 LGHDT and CDR2 YNNKEL (reference sequence). Of note for this clonotype: Its specificity is not known.

Findings of the study overall: Matched ankylosing spondylitis synovial fluid reportedly showed significant enrichment of disease-linked clones.

This clonotype was sampled from a male donor with ankylosing spondylitis or in good health (not recorded which). The sequenced sample was blood, either unsorted or a sorted T cell fraction (not recorded which). V usage is TRBV3-1 and J usage is TRBJ2-5; 8 nucleotides align to TRBD2. In nucleotides, the CDR3 is TGTGCCAGCAGCCTATCCGCGGGGGGCCACCAAGAGACCCAGTACTTC. Amino acid sequence: CASSLSAGGHQETQYF.